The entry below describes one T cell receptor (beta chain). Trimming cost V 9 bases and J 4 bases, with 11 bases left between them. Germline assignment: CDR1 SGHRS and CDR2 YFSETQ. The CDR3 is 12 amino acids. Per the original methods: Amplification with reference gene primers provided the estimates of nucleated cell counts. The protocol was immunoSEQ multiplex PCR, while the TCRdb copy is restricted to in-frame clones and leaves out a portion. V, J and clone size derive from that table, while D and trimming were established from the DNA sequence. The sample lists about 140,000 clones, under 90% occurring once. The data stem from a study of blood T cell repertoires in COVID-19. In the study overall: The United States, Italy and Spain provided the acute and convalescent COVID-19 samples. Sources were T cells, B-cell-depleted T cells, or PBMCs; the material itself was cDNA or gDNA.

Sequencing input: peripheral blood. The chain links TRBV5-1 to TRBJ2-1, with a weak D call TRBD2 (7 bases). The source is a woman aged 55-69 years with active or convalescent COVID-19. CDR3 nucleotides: TGCGCCACCAAGGGGGGGTACAATGAGCAGTTCTTC. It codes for CATKGGYNEQFF.